A single sample gave rise to the 21 T cell receptor beta chains below, sequenced in a study of T cells after yellow fever vaccination. TCRdb recomputed calls from the 5' RACE reads with MiXCR, one row per CDR3 protein. Of under 400,000 distinct CDR3 sequences listed, 11% were seen once; the top ten hold around 19%. Sequenced here: PBMCs, sampled on the day of the first yellow fever vaccination. Receptor source: a man between 18 and 29 years old who received the YFV17D yellow fever vaccine.

The chain carries TRBV5-1 and TRBJ1-2, with TRBD1 matching 9 bases. V lost 4 bases, J lost 5 bases, and 18 bases stayed unmatched. Looked up from germline, CDR1 is SGHRS and CDR2 is YFSETQ. The CDR3 consists of 18 residues. CDR3 region: CASSITPGTGLGFYGYTF. The CDR3 region has the DNA TGCGCCAGCAGCATCACCCCCGGGACAGGGCTAGGCTTTTATGGCTACACCTTC.

This clonotype has a handful of counts. The chain uses TRBV27 and TRBJ1-1, with D perhaps matching TRBD1 (6 bases). Germline CDR1 is MNHEY and CDR2 is SMNVEV (reference sequence). Trimming shortened V by 2 bases and J by 0 bases, and 13 bases separated the two germline ends. The CDR3 consists of 16 residues. The CDR3 loop is CASSLTRTVLNTEAFF. CDR3 DNA sequence: TGTGCCAGCAGTTTAACCCGGACAGTTCTGAACACTGAAGCTTTCTTT.

This clonotype was recorded only once. For the CDR3, the DNA is TGCGCCAGCAGCTTGGGGATGGGACAGGGGAAGACCGGGGAGCTGTTTTTT. The encoded protein is CASSLGMGQGKTGELFF. The chain joins TRBV5-1 to TRBJ2-2; 10 bases are a match to TRBD1. Germline V lookup: CDR1 SGHRS, CDR2 YFSETQ. This CDR3 is built from 17 residues. The V segment lost 0 bases and the J segment 5 bases; nucleotides outside the gene matches: 7.

About this clonotype itself: A much more abundant neighbour one base away suggests this may be a read error. J is TRBJ2-7 and V is TRBV7-2; D is undetermined. Germline-derived CDR1 and CDR2 are SGHTA and FQGNSA. The CDR3 contains 15 residues. CDR3 in amino acids: CASILNGPNSYEQYF. The CDR3 bases are TGTGCCAGCATCTTAAATGGCCCAAACTCCTACGAGCAGTACTTC.

The rearrangement links TRBV5-4 to TRBJ2-5; no reliable D call. Germline-derived CDR1 and CDR2 are SGHNT and YYREEE (reference sequence). With 1 base removed from V and 5 bases from J, the gap between germline ends came to 9 bases. This CDR3 comprises 13 residues. In DNA, the CDR3 is TGTGCCAGCAGCTTGATCTCGCAGGAGACCCAGTACTTC. This encodes CASSLISQETQYF.

This chain joins TRBV7-3 and TRBJ2-2; perhaps TRBD2 as D (7 bases). Germline CDR1 and CDR2: SGHTA and FQGTGA. This CDR3 is 17 amino acids long. V was trimmed by 4 bases and J by 5 bases, leaving 20 bases between them. The DNA for the CDR3 is TGTGCCAGCAGCTATTCTTCGGGGGGCCGATTAACCGGGGAGCTGTTTTTT. It yields the protein CASSYSSGGRLTGELFF.

The sample holds a few counts of this clonotype. The chain uses TRBV5-1 and TRBJ1-5; D not certain. This CDR3 has 13 residues. The germline gives CDR1 SGHRS, CDR2 YFSETQ. V lost 5 bases and J lost 4, with 10 bases in between. This CDR3 reads CASRNSPNQPQHF. Here the CDR3 DNA reads TGCGCCAGCAGAAATAGTCCTAATCAGCCCCAGCATTTT.

The chain links TRBV5-1 to TRBJ2-3; 15 nucleotides line up with TRBD2. The CDR3 extends over 17 amino acids. V gave up 4 bases and J gave up 5 bases; unmatched junction bases: 8. CDR1 and CDR2 from the germline V gene are SGHRS and YFSETQ. CDR3 nucleotide sequence: TGCGCCAGCAGCCCCCGGACTAGCGGGGGGGTGGGAGATACGCAGTATTTT. Translating it yields CASSPRTSGGVGDTQYF.

This clonotype was counted ten times or more. This chain joins TRBV9 and TRBJ2-1, with 9 bases that match TRBD2. Germline V gene sequence: CDR1 SGDLS, CDR2 YYNGEE. V trimming: 6 bases; J trimming: 10 bases; junction bases outside the gene matches: 14. This CDR3 is built from 15 residues. In nucleotides, the CDR3 is TGTGCCAGCAACCCGGACGGCGGGGGGGCCGAAGAGCAGTTCTTC. This codes for CASNPDGGGAEEQFF.

This clonotype was counted between two and nine times. The gene calls are TRBV7-2 and TRBJ2-7, with D perhaps TRBD2 (5 bases). V was cut by 3 bases and J by 4 bases, with 10 bases left in between. The CDR3 has 13 residues. Germline V CDR1 and CDR2: SGHTA, FQGNSA. The CDR3, as DNA: TGTGCCAGCAGCTTCGACTACCAATACGAGCAGTACGTC. This codes for CASSFDYQYEQYV.

This clonotype came up many times. The gene calls are TRBV5-1 and TRBJ2-2, with 11 bases matching TRBD2. The CDR3 loop spans 17 amino acids. The germline gives CDR1 SGHRS, CDR2 YFSETQ. Trimming at V came to 4 bases and at J to 5 bases, leaving 10 bases not matched to a gene. CDR3 DNA sequence: TGCGCCAGCAGCCCCCTAGCGGGGGGCTTCGAGACCGGGGAGCTGTTTTTT. Its protein is CASSPLAGGFETGELFF.

The table lists this clonotype with many counts. The chain couples TRBV7-2 to TRBJ2-2; 10 bases align to TRBD2. The ends lost 2 bases at V and 1 base at J; junction bases unmatched: 1. The germline gives CDR1 SGHTA, CDR2 FQGNSA. This CDR3 comprises 16 residues. The CDR3 loop is CASSLSGGGNTGELFF. CDR3 DNA: TGTGCCAGCAGCTTAAGCGGGGGGGGGAACACCGGGGAGCTGTTTTTT.

This clonotype was seen a few times. This chain uses TRBV4-3 with TRBJ2-4; TRBD2 aligns across 7 bases. The length of the CDR3 is 19 residues. Germline V gene lookup returns CDR1 LGHNA and CDR2 YSLEER. J lost 0 bases, V lost 1 base, and 12 bases had no gene match. The CDR3 sequence is CASSQGPGRDSLAKNIQYF. CDR3 coding DNA: TGCGCCAGCAGCCAAGGCCCAGGGAGGGACTCACTAGCCAAAAACATTCAGTACTTC.

In its sample, this clonotype was seen a few times. The chain uses TRBV2 and TRBJ2-1; D remains ambiguous. V was trimmed by 2 bases and J by 1 base, leaving 9 bases between them. Germline CDR1 is SNHLY and CDR2 is FYNNEI. The length of the CDR3 is 15 residues. CDR3 sequence (DNA): TGTGCCAGCAGTGAATGGACCGGTTCCTACAATGAGCAGTTCTTC. Protein sequence: CASSEWTGSYNEQFF.

This clonotype came up a few times. This sequence joins TRBV11-2 and TRBJ2-3; weak D call: TRBD1 (6 bases). Germline V CDR1 and CDR2: SGHAT, FQNNGV. This CDR3 is built from 15 residues. The V end lost 2 bases, the J end lost 2 bases, and 11 bases lay between the germline ends. The CDR3 sequence: CASSLNAGDTDTQYF. CDR3 nucleotide sequence: TGTGCCAGCAGCTTAAACGCAGGGGACACAGATACGCAGTATTTT.

The chain recombines TRBV4-3 with TRBJ1-2; 8 nucleotides line up with TRBD1. This CDR3 has 16 residues. Germline-derived CDR1 and CDR2 are LGHNA and YSLEER. The trim removed 0 bases at V and 3 bases at J, leaving 6 bases unmatched. The chain's CDR3 is CASSQDSPTGDYGYTF. For the CDR3, the DNA is TGCGCCAGCAGCCAAGATTCCCCGACAGGGGACTATGGCTACACCTTC.

The chain combines TRBV4-3 with TRBJ1-2, with D tentatively TRBD1 (6 bases). Germline CDR1 is LGHNA and CDR2 is YSLEER. The CDR3 totals 16 residues. The V end was cut by 0 bases, the J end by 3 bases, with 14 bases between. CDR3: CASSQDPPGEDYGYTF. The DNA of the CDR3 is TGCGCCAGCAGCCAAGATCCGCCAGGGGAGGACTATGGCTACACCTTC.

In its sample, this clonotype was seen once. The chain has TRBV7-2 and TRBJ2-1; 7 nucleotides align to TRBD2. Germline lookup yields CDR1 SGHTA and CDR2 FQGNSA. The CDR3 runs to 12 residues. V was clipped by 5 bases and J by 10 bases; unmatched bases: 5. As DNA, the CDR3 is TGTGCCAGCAGCGAATACGGGGGGGAGCAGTTCTTC. As protein: CASSEYGGEQFF. The full variable domain, rest sourced from reference TRBV7-2 and TRBJ2-1, is GAGVSQSPSNKVTEKGKDVELRCDPISGHTALYWYRQSLGQGLEFLIYFQGNSAPDKSGLPSDRFSAERTGGSVSTLTIQRTQQEDSAVYLCASSEYGGEQFFGPGTRLTVL.

This chain links TRBV5-1 with TRBJ1-2; TRBD1 matches at 8 bases. With V trimmed by 4 bases and J by 7 bases, 6 bases remained unmatched. CDR1 SGHRS and CDR2 YFSETQ come from the germline V gene. CDR3 length: 13 amino acids. The CDR3: CASSRGQGGGYTF. CDR3 nucleotide sequence: TGCGCCAGCAGCAGAGGACAGGGCGGTGGCTACACCTTC.

This clonotype was detected only a few times. The DNA of the CDR3 is TGCAGTGCTAGAGCCCGCGGACAGTCCTACGAGCAGTACTTC. Translating it yields CSARARGQSYEQYF. V usage is TRBV20-1 and J usage is TRBJ2-7; the D gene is possibly TRBD1 (6 bases). Germline V gene lookup returns CDR1 DFQATT and CDR2 SNEGSKA (reference sequence). The germline V and J ends were trimmed by 1 base and 1 base, with 11 bases remaining between them. CDR3 length: 14 amino acids.

The rearrangement links TRBV6-4 to TRBJ2-1; 7 bases agree with TRBD1. V dropped 6 bases and J dropped 1; count of bases not matched to a gene: 6. The CDR3 is 15 residues long. Per the germline V gene, CDR1 is MRHNA and CDR2 is SNTAGT. Here the CDR3 DNA reads TGTGCCAGCAGAGGACAGGCAACATCCTACAATGAGCAGTTCTTC. Translating gives CASRGQATSYNEQFF.